The 8 T cell receptor beta chains presented below share a single source sample, sequenced in a study of T cells in women clearing cervical HPV infection. The method was immunoSEQ multiplex PCR; TCRdb's version includes in-frame clones alone and lacks a portion of them. In all, the sample yields about 15,000 clones. Source material: blood buffy coat. The receptor set was obtained from a woman aged 18 to 75 with a cervical HPV16 infection that either progressed to CIN3+ or cleared (not recorded which).

As concerns this clone: Read data end 3 residues before the CDR3 end; the end is taken from the germline J gene. This chain uses TRBV7-3 with TRBJ2-7, with TRBD1 matching over 7 bases. The V segment lost 5 bases and the J segment 3 bases; nucleotides outside the gene matches: 4. The germline V gene has CDR1 SGHTA and CDR2 FQGTGA. The CDR3 consists of 13 residues. CDR3 bases read: TGTGCCAGCAGCGTGAGACAGGGCTACGAG. Translation gives CASSVRQGYE. The whole CDR3 protein is CASSVRQGYEQYF. Full variable domain (outside the CDR3, taken from reference TRBV7-3 and TRBJ2-7): GAGVSQTPSNKVTEKGKYVELRCDPISGHTALYWYRQSLGQGPEFLIYFQGTGAADDSGLPNDRFFAVRPEGSVSTLKIQRTERGDSAVYLCASSVRQGYEQYFGPGTRLTVT.

Note on this clone: The read terminates 3 residues ahead of where the CDR3 ends, so the germline J gene completes it. The J gene is TRBJ2-1, the V gene TRBV20-1; a weak D match, TRBD2 (6 bases). Trimming stripped 0 bases from V and 4 bases from J, with 16 bases between. The CDR3 is 16 amino acids. Per germline, CDR1 DFQATT and CDR2 SNEGSKA (reference sequence). CDR3 DNA (partial): TGCAGTGCTAGAGATAAGCGTGGGGGGAGGTACAATGAG. This translates into CSARDKRGGRYNE. The full CDR3 sequence reads CSARDKRGGRYNEQFF.

With regard to this clone: The read halts 3 residues ahead of the CDR3 end, with the missing end drawn from the germline J gene. The chain has TRBV2 and TRBJ2-6; TRBD1 aligns across 10 bases. V shed 8 bases and J 2 bases; nucleotides not matched to a gene: 6. Looked up from germline, CDR1 is SNHLY and CDR2 is FYNNEI. This CDR3 has 16 residues. The CDR3 DNA, read in part, is TGTGCCAGCTTTGGGACAGGGGTAACTGGGGCCAACGTC. Residues: CASFGTGVTGANV. The entire CDR3 sequence reads CASFGTGVTGANVLTF.

Details on this clone: The read ends 3 residues early relative to the CDR3; the germline J gene fills the gap. The rearrangement links TRBV10-2 to TRBJ1-6; the match to TRBD1 covers 7 bases. The V gene end was trimmed by 2 bases and the J gene end by 5 bases; junction bases not matched to a gene: 9. Germline CDR1 and CDR2: WSHSY and SAAADI. The CDR3 is 17 amino acids. The CDR3 sequence: CASSETPGQAHNSPLHF. The covered CDR3 bases are TGCGCCAGCAGTGAGACCCCCGGACAGGCTCATAATTCACCC.

This clone is called medium-sized based on its frequency. Read data end 3 residues before the CDR3 end; the end is taken from the germline J gene. This chain joins TRBV10-1 and TRBJ2-3; D may be TRBD2 (6 bases). Deletions cut 0 bases from V and 5 bases from J, with 12 bases between. The CDR3 length is 15 residues. Germline assignment: CDR1 WNHNN and CDR2 SYGVQD (reference sequence). The CDR3 bases that were read are TGCGCCAGCAGTGAGTCGACCGTGCGGGGAGATACG. Translation: CASSESTVRGDT. From start to end, the CDR3 is CASSESTVRGDTQYF.

Points on this clone: The read is 3 residues too short to cover the CDR3 end, so that end is filled in from the germline J gene. The genes are TRBV29-1 and TRBJ2-7; possible D gene TRBD2, 6 bases. Trimming took off 0 bases at V and 6 bases at J, with 15 bases between the two ends. In germline, CDR1 is SQVTM, CDR2 ANQGSEA. The CDR3 covers 14 residues. The CDR3 spells CSVEEGGEGGEQYF. The CDR3 bases that were read are TGCAGCGTTGAAGAAGGAGGGGAAGGCGGCGAG.

Comment on this clone: The CDR3 end falls 3 residues outside the read, so it is completed with the germline J gene. This chain uses TRBV9 with TRBJ2-7; D is unclear. Trimming removed 1 base from V and 4 bases from J, with 15 bases in between. The CDR3 spans 15 residues. CDR1 is SGDLS, CDR2 YYNGEE, per germline. CDR3 loop: CASSVNSASVYEQYF. CDR3 DNA (partial): TGTGCCAGCAGCGTAAATTCAGCTAGTGTTTACGAG. The complete variable domain, with remaining parts taken from reference TRBV9 and TRBJ2-7, reads DSGVTQTPKHLITATGQRVTLRCSPRSGDLSVYWYQQSLDQGLQFLIQYYNGEERAKGNILERFSAQQFPDLHSELNLSSLELGDSALYFCASSVNSASVYEQYFGPGTRLTVT.

On this clone itself: The CDR3 end is not reached by the read, which stops 3 residues before it; the germline J gene fills it in. The chain is built from TRBV19 and TRBJ1-1; the D gene is possibly TRBD1 (6 bases). Germline V lookup: CDR1 LNHDA, CDR2 SQIVND (reference sequence). V gave up 6 bases and J gave up 6 bases, with 17 bases separating them. CDR3 length: 14 amino acids. The CDR3 protein is CASRGGTPSSEAFF. Incomplete CDR3 DNA: TGTGCCAGTAGGGGTGGGACACCCTCCTCTGAA.